Detailed here is one T cell receptor (beta chain). What it binds is not known. This specimen belongs to a study of monozygotic twins with inflammatory bowel disease. Study outcomes and limitations: IBD patients displayed reduced TCRbeta diversity (inverse Simpson) when set against healthy co-twins. Since immunosuppressive treatments differed, patient repertoires may have gained added variability.

A 6-nucleotide sample barcode was carried by the UMIs, which template switching added. TCRdb reprocessed the 5' RACE reads, with one entry per CDR3 protein and no DNA. Recorded for this sample: about 300,000 distinct CDR3 sequences. The source of this sequence is a human donor with ulcerative colitis or Crohn's disease, or a healthy co-twin of an affected twin (not recorded which). Sequencing used blood.

The CDR3 loop reads CAWSVLGHYGYTF. This sequence joins TRBV30 and TRBJ1-2; there is no DNA to check the TCRdb D call of TRBD1. Germline CDR1 GTSNPN, CDR2 SVGIG (reference sequence). The CDR3 totals 13 residues.